This T cell receptor beta chain originates from a study of immune characterization of retroperitoneal liposarcoma (dated by TCRdb to the late 2010s). Comments on this clonotype: No cognate antigen has been identified for it. Per-nucleotide qualities are absent, and no much larger clonotype sits a single base away.

As encoded in the germline V gene (reference sequence), CDR1 is MNHEY while CDR2 is SMNVEV. The trim is 5 bases for V and 0 bases for J, with a gap of 7 bases between the germline ends. The CDR3 runs 14 residues from the cysteine to the phenylalanine. The only DNA kept is the CDR3, 42 bases in frame from the first base. To prepare the library, PCR was applied. Sequencing relied on a NextSeq 500. TCRdb reprocessing: public reads trimmed at Q25 with fastp, clones called with MiXCR, in-frame beta chains kept. When rows share a CDR3 protein, they turn into one entry using the most common DNA and genes. The sample records about 10,000 distinct CDR3 sequences, 25% to 30% of which are singletons. The top ten constitute less than 10% of the sample.

This sequence was found in a male donor with retroperitoneal liposarcoma. Recombination connected TRBV27 to TRBJ2-2, with the D gene not confidently named. Sequencing was carried out using tumor tissue. The CDR3 sequence is CASSLRTNTGELFF. Here is the DNA: TGTGCCAGCAGTCTACGGACGAACACCGGGGAGCTGTTTTTT.